This T cell receptor beta chain was documented in a study of blood T cell repertoires in COVID-19. The overall study: Whether acute or convalescent, the COVID-19 samples came from the United States, Italy and Spain. PBMCs, B-cell-depleted T cells, or T cells provided the cDNA or gDNA that made up the material.

The CDR3 is 19 residues long. Per the original data handling: How many nucleated cells were present was estimated from reference gene primer amplification. Libraries were prepared by immunoSEQ multiplex PCR; TCRdb keeps only in-frame clonotypes and omits some of them. V and J calls and clone size are given by that table; D and trimming were obtained from the DNA. The data hold over 120,000 clones, with 80% to 85% observed a single time. The TCR comes from a woman aged 60-75 years with acute or convalescent COVID-19. This rearrangement joins TRBV21-1 to TRBJ2-1; TRBD2 reflects the table's D call only, with no check against the DNA. TRBV21-1 is annotated as a pseudogene. The sample comprised peripheral blood. The CDR3: CASSKFSGPQRGLYNEQFF. CDR3 nucleotides: TGTGCCAGCAGCAAATTCAGCGGACCTCAACGAGGGCTCTACAATGAGCAGTTCTTC.